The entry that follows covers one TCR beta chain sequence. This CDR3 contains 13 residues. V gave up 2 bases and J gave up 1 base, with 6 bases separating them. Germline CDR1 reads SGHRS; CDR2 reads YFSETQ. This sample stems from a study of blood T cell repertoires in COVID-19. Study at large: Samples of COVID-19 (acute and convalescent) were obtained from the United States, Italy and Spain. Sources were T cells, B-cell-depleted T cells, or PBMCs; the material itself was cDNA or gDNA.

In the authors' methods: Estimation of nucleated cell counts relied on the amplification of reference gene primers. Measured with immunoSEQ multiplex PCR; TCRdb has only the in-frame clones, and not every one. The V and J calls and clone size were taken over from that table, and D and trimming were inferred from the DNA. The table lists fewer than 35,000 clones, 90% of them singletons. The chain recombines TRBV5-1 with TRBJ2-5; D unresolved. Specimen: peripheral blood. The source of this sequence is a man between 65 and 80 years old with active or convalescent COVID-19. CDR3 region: CASSFPSQETQYF. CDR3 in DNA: TGCGCCAGCAGCTTCCCCAGCCAAGAGACCCAGTACTTC.